Below, 23 T cell receptor beta chains from the same sample are listed, as sequenced in a study of T cell responses to AZD1222 COVID-19 vaccine. Sequencing was performed with immunoSEQ multiplex PCR; in TCRdb, only in-frame clones are kept and a portion is missing. This sample has more than 95,000 clones, with approximately 90% found just once. The material was peripheral blood, obtained on day 0 of AZD1222 vaccination. Source of these receptors: an adult in good health.

The rearrangement joins TRBV28 to TRBJ2-5, with 9 bases identical to TRBD1. Trimming at V came to 6 bases and at J to 5 bases, leaving 7 bases not matched to a gene. In germline, CDR1 is MDHEN, CDR2 SYDVKM. There are 14 residues in the CDR3. CDR3 in DNA: TGTGCCAGCAGCCCCGGGACAGGGTACGAGACCCAGTACTTC. This sequence encodes CASSPGTGYETQYF.

This rearrangement joins TRBV24-1 to TRBJ2-1; 13 bases align to TRBD2. Germline CDR1 reads KGHDR; CDR2 reads SFDVKD. The CDR3 has 17 residues. The junction had 8 bases not matched to a gene; V was cut back by 3 bases and J by 7 bases. The CDR3 loop reads CATSDPGLAGDRNEQFF. CDR3 bases: TGTGCCACCAGTGATCCCGGACTAGCGGGAGACAGGAATGAGCAGTTCTTC.

This clone was found a few times. The genes are TRBV6-6 and TRBJ1-6; D unresolved. The length of the CDR3 is 15 residues. The germline V and J ends were trimmed by 1 base and 10 bases, with 14 bases remaining between them. From germline, CDR1 is MNHNY and CDR2 SVGAGI (reference sequence). The DNA for the CDR3 is TGTGCCAGCAGTTACTACGGCCCAAACCAATCACCCCTCCACTTT. Its protein product is CASSYYGPNQSPLHF.

The chain uses TRBV7-9 and TRBJ2-7; 7 bases align to TRBD1. The V and J ends lost 5 bases and 6 bases, in that order; junction bases with no gene match: 7. Germline CDR1 is SEHNR and CDR2 is FQNEAQ (reference sequence). CDR3 size: 13 residues. The CDR3 sequence: CASSLGPGGEQYF. The CDR3 DNA follows: TGTGCCAGCAGCCTAGGACCAGGGGGCGAGCAGTACTTC.

This clone was counted once. The chain carries TRBV4-1 and TRBJ2-2; 7 positions match TRBD1. The germline V gene has CDR1 MGHRA and CDR2 YSYEKL. The V gene end was trimmed by 0 bases and the J gene end by 0 bases; junction bases not matched to a gene: 10. The CDR3 loop spans 19 amino acids. The CDR3 sequence: CASSQDIRQGAANTGELFF. As DNA, the CDR3 is TGCGCCAGCAGCCAAGACATAAGACAGGGCGCCGCGAACACCGGGGAGCTGTTTTTT.

The chain uses TRBV7-2 and TRBJ1-2, with D uncertain. This CDR3 comprises 12 residues. Germline loops: CDR1 SGHTA, CDR2 FQGNSA. Trimming pared 1 base from V and 1 base from J, leaving 1 base between. The CDR3 here is CASSLVNYGYTF. In DNA form, the CDR3 reads TGTGCCAGCAGCTTAGTTAACTATGGCTACACCTTC.

V and J are TRBV11-2 and TRBJ1-2; no reliable D call. Trimming pared 6 bases from V and 3 bases from J, leaving 14 bases between. This CDR3 is built from 14 residues. Germline assignment: CDR1 SGHAT and CDR2 FQNNGV. The CDR3 protein is CASSQNRVDYGYTF. The CDR3 DNA reads TGTGCCAGCAGTCAGAACCGGGTCGACTATGGCTACACCTTC.

This clone was detected once. The chain has TRBV27 and TRBJ1-1; D remains unclear. V gave up 2 bases and J gave up 0 bases, with 10 bases separating them. This CDR3 is built from 15 residues. CDR1 MNHEY and CDR2 SMNVEV come from the germline V gene (reference sequence). DNA for the CDR3: TGTGCCAGCAGTTTAGGAGGGTACGTGAACACTGAAGCTTTCTTT. Protein sequence: CASSLGGYVNTEAFF.

The CDR3 sequence: CASSESERQPQHF. The CDR3 region has the DNA TGCGCCAGCAGTGAGTCCGAGAGGCAGCCCCAGCATTTT. The rearrangement uses TRBV10-1 and TRBJ1-5; D not resolved. With 0 bases removed from V and 7 bases from J, the gap between germline ends came to 7 bases. The germline CDR1 and CDR2 sequences are WNHNN and SYGVQD (reference sequence). The CDR3 is 13 residues long.

This clone was observed a handful of times. This chain uses TRBV11-3 with TRBJ2-1, with D unresolved. Trimming removed 5 bases from V and 5 bases from J, with 13 bases in between. Germline assignment: CDR1 SGHNT and CDR2 YENEEA. The CDR3 extends over 14 amino acids. This CDR3 is CASSRSGAHNEQFF. CDR3 nucleotide sequence: TGTGCCAGCAGCCGTAGTGGCGCGCACAATGAGCAGTTCTTC.

The genes are TRBV30 and TRBJ1-6; perhaps TRBD1 as D (5 bases). The germline gives CDR1 GTSNPN, CDR2 SVGIG (reference sequence). Trimming left V 0 bases short and J 0 bases short, with 15 bases between. This CDR3 contains 18 residues. CDR3 nucleotide sequence: TGTGCCTGGAGTGTACGCCAGGGCCAGAGCTCCTATAATTCACCCCTCCACTTT. It yields the protein CAWSVRQGQSSYNSPLHF.

The V and J genes are TRBV6-1 and TRBJ1-6; the match to TRBD1 covers 7 bases. CDR3 length: 15 residues. Germline trimming cut 1 base from V and 7 bases from J; bases unmatched to any gene: 4. Germline V lookup: CDR1 MNHNS, CDR2 SASEGT. CDR3 nucleotide sequence: TGTGCCAGCAGTGAAGGGACAGGAAGAAATTCACCCCTCCACTTT. The encoded protein is CASSEGTGRNSPLHF.

The chain recombines TRBV14 with TRBJ2-7; TRBD2 agrees at 10 bases. CDR3 length equals 17 residues. Trimming cost V 4 bases and J 3 bases; bases outside gene matches: 12. The germline V gene encodes CDR1 SGHDN and CDR2 FVKESK. This chain's CDR3 is CASSRRTSGPPLYEQYF. The CDR3 bases are TGTGCCAGCAGCCGACGGACTAGCGGCCCCCCACTCTACGAGCAGTACTTC.

The J gene is TRBJ1-2, the V gene TRBV30, with D perhaps TRBD1 (6 bases). The CDR3 has 12 amino acids. Trimming pared 3 bases from V and 8 bases from J, leaving 13 bases between. CDR1 is GTSNPN and CDR2 is SVGIG in the germline V gene (reference sequence). CDR3 coding DNA: TGTGCCTGGAGCTCAGGGGTTGGGGGCTACACCTTC. Translating it yields CAWSSGVGGYTF.

The chain carries TRBV7-9 and TRBJ2-2; a possible D gene is TRBD2 (6 bases). CDR1 and CDR2 (germline): SEHNR, FQNEAQ (reference sequence). V shed 5 bases and J shed 2 bases, with 12 bases lying between them. The CDR3 extends over 15 amino acids. CDR3 bases: TGTGCCAGCAGCAGGGGACTCTCCAACACCGGGGAGCTGTTTTTT. Protein product: CASSRGLSNTGELFF.

This chain uses TRBV7-2 with TRBJ2-2; D is tentatively TRBD1 or TRBD2 (6 bases each). This CDR3 contains 15 residues. V gave up 3 bases and J gave up 5 bases, with 13 bases separating them. Germline loops: CDR1 SGHTA, CDR2 FQGNSA. The chain's CDR3 is CASSFFGGQTGELFF. CDR3 sequence (DNA): TGTGCCAGCAGCTTCTTTGGGGGGCAGACCGGGGAGCTGTTTTTT.

The rearrangement uses TRBV10-3 and TRBJ1-4; perhaps TRBD1 as D (6 bases). Trimming shortened V by 6 bases and J by 6 bases, and 11 bases separated the two germline ends. The germline CDR1 and CDR2 sequences are ENHRY and SYGVKD. This CDR3 has 13 amino acids. This CDR3 reads CAISRGADEKLFF. CDR3 in DNA: TGTGCCATCAGCAGGGGAGCCGATGAAAAACTGTTTTTT.

As regards this clone: The same CDR3 can be traced to other DNA sequences in this sample. The chain has TRBV6-5 and TRBJ2-7, with 9 positions matching TRBD1. The length of the CDR3 is 14 residues. Germline V CDR1 and CDR2: MNHEY, SVGAGI. The V segment lost 6 bases and the J segment 0 bases; nucleotides outside the gene matches: 3. CDR3 protein: CASSLTGGSYEQYF. The CDR3 coding sequence is TGTGCCAGCAGCTTGACAGGGGGCTCCTACGAGCAGTACTTC.

This sequence joins TRBV28 and TRBJ2-7; 9 positions match TRBD1. Germline CDR1 reads MDHEN; CDR2 reads SYDVKM. With V trimmed by 3 bases and J by 4 bases, 10 bases remained unmatched. The CDR3 spans 16 residues. The chain's CDR3 is CASSFTPTGGRYEQYF. DNA for the CDR3: TGTGCCAGCAGTTTTACCCCGACAGGGGGGAGATACGAGCAGTACTTC.

This CDR3 is CASSYSSPTDGYTF. The CDR3 DNA is TGTGCCAGCAGTTACTCATCACCGACAGATGGCTACACCTTC. The chain employs TRBV6-5 and TRBJ1-2; D may be TRBD1 (5 bases). The CDR3 spans 14 residues. CDR1 MNHEY and CDR2 SVGAGI come from the germline V gene. V was clipped by 0 bases and J by 6 bases, with 11 bases between them.

The chain uses TRBV30 and TRBJ2-1; D is uncertain. CDR1 GTSNPN and CDR2 SVGIG come from the germline V gene (reference sequence). Trimming removed 2 bases from V and 0 bases from J, with 11 bases in between. The CDR3 is 15 residues long. CDR3 protein: CAWSPLPSSYNEQFF. The DNA for the CDR3 is TGTGCCTGGAGTCCCCTCCCTAGCTCCTACAATGAGCAGTTCTTC.

This chain connects TRBV28 to TRBJ1-3; D is unresolved. There are 13 residues in the CDR3. Germline lookup yields CDR1 MDHEN and CDR2 SYDVKM. V lost 4 bases and J lost 3, with 7 bases in between. The DNA of the CDR3 is TGTGCCAGCAGTTGGGGAAATGGAAACACCATATATTTT. It yields the protein CASSWGNGNTIYF. The variable domain in full, completed from reference TRBV28 and TRBJ1-3, reads DVKVTQSSRYLVKRTGEKVFLECVQDMDHENMFWYRQDPGLGLRLIYFSYDVKMKEKGDIPEGYSVSREKKERFSLILESASTNQTSMYLCASSWGNGNTIYFGEGSWLTVV.

The chain uses TRBV2 and TRBJ2-1; 11 nucleotides align to TRBD1. V lost 3 bases and J lost 6; bases outside the gene matches: 1. CDR1 is SNHLY and CDR2 is FYNNEI in the germline V gene. The CDR3 spans 14 residues. CDR3 sequence (DNA): TGTGCCAGCAGTGAGGGGACAGGGGGCAATGAGCAGTTCTTC. This translates into CASSEGTGGNEQFF.